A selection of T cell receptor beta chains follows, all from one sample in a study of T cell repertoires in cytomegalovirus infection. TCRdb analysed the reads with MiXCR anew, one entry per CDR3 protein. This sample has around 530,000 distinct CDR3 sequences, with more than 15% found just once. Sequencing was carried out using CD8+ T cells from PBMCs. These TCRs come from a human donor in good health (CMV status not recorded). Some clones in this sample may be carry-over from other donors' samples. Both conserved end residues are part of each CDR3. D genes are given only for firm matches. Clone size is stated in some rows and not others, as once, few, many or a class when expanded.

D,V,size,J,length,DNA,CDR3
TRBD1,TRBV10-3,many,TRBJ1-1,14,TGTGCCATCACTTCTCCTGACAGGGGGCCTGAAGCTTTCTTT,CAITSPDRGPEAFF
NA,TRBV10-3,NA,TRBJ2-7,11,TGTGCCATCCAAAGCAGCTACGAGCAGTACTTC,CAIQSSYEQYF
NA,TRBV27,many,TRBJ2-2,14,TGTGCCAGCTCTATGGGGACGAACACCGGGGAGCTGTTTTTT,CASSMGTNTGELFF
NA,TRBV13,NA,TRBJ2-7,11,TGTGCCAGCAGCCCGCCGGTCGAGCAGTACTTC,CASSPPVEQYF
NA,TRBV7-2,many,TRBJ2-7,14,TGTGCCAGCAGCTGGGACACCCCTGGCGATGAGCCGTACTTT,CASSWDTPGDEPYF
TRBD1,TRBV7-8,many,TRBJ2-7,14,TGTGCCAGCTTTCCTCTTCCACAGGGGTACGAGCAGTACTTC,CASFPLPQGYEQYF
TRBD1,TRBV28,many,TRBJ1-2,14,TGTGCCAGCAGTTTATGGGAGGGGGCGGGAGGCTACACCTTC,CASSLWEGAGGYTF
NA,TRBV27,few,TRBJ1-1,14,TGTGCCAGCAGTTTAGGAGCCTACAACACTGAAGCTTTCTTT,CASSLGAYNTEAFF
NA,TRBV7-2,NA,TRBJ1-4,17,TGTGCCAGCAGTCTCATCCGGGACATTACAACTAATGAAAAACTGTTTTTT,CASSLIRDITTNEKLFF
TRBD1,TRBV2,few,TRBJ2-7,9,TGTGCCAGCGGGGACAGGGGGCGCTTC,CASGDRGRF
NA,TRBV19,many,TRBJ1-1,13,TGTGCCAGTAGTCTAGGACAGAACTCTGAAGCTTTCTTT,CASSLGQNSEAFF
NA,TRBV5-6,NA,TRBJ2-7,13,TGTGCCAGCAGCTTGAGGGACCTAAACGAGCAGTACTTC,CASSLRDLNEQYF
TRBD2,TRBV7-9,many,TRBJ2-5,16,TGTGCCAGCAGCCGACTATTGGAGCGGGAGGAAGAGACCCAGTACTTC,CASSRLLEREEETQYF
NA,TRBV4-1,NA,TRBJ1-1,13,TGCGCCAGCAGCCAGGTATTGAAGAGTGGAGCTTTCTTT,CASSQVLKSGAFF
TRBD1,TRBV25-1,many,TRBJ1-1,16,TGTGCCAGCAGTGCCTGGGACAGGACCGTGAACACTGAAGCTTTCTTT,CASSAWDRTVNTEAFF
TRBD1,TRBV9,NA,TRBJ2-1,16,TGTGCCAGCAGCGTAGGAGGGACAGGACATTCCAATGAGCAGTTCTTC,CASSVGGTGHSNEQFF
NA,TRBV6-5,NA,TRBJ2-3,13,TGTGCCAGCAGTTTTACTAGGGTGGATACGCAGTATTTT,CASSFTRVDTQYF
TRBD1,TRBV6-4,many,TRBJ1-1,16,TGTGCCAGCCGTCCGGACAGGGGGCATGAGAGGGCTGAAGCTTTCTTT,CASRPDRGHERAEAFF
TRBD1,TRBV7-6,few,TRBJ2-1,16,TGTGCCAGCAGCCCTCGGACAGGGGGCCTCTACAATGAGCAGTTCTTC,CASSPRTGGLYNEQFF
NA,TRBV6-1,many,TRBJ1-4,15,TGTGCCAGCAGTGATCCTTGGGGAACTAATGAAAAACTGTTTTTT,CASSDPWGTNEKLFF
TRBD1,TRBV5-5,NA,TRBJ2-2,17,TGTGCCAGCAGCACCACAGGGGGCAGGATAAACACCGGGGTGCTGTTTTTT,CASSTTGGRINTGVLFF
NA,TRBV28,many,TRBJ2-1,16,TGTGCCAGCAGTCCTATGAGGGAGATCAGTTACAATGAGCAGTTCTTC,CASSPMREISYNEQFF